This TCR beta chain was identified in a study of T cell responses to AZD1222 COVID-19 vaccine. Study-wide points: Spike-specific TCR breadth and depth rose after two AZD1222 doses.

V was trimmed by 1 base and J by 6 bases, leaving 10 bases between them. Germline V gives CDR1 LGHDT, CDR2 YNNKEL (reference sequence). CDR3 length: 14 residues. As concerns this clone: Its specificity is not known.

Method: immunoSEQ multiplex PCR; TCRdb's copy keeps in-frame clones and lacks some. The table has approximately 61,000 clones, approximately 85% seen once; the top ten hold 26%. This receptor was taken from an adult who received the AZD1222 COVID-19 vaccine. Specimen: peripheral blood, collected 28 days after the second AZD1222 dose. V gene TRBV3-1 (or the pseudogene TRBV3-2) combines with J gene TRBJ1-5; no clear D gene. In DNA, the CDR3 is TGTGCCAGCAGCCAAGGGCAGATGGGTCAGCCCCAGCATTTT. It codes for CASSQGQMGQPQHF.